This TCR beta chain was captured by sequencing in a study of blood T cell repertoires in COVID-19. Study-wide background: T cells, B-cell-depleted T cells, or PBMCs provided the cDNA or gDNA that served as material.

The CDR3 is 15 residues long. Per germline, CDR1 LGHNA and CDR2 YNFKEQ. Trimming took 2 bases from V and 2 from J, leaving 9 bases between them. The assay was immunoSEQ multiplex PCR, and TCRdb's table has in-frame clones only and misses some. The sample lists 140,000 or so clones, about nine tenths seen once, with over 0.8% in the top ten. The chain has TRBV4-2 and TRBJ2-2; D remains ambiguous. The source is a woman between 50 and 59 years old with acute or convalescent COVID-19. Sequenced material: peripheral blood. The CDR3 protein is CASSQPGLNTGELFF. CDR3 nucleotides: TGTGCCAGCAGCCAACCGGGTCTTAACACCGGGGAGCTGTTTTTT.